These 3 T cell receptor beta chains share one sample of origin, sequenced in a study of response to subunit inactivated influenza vaccine (dated by TCRdb to between 2017 and 2018). Taken with the paper, the label for time point translates to: approximately 45 days after influenza vaccine administration. The library came from RT-PCR. The run used an Illumina HiSeq 2500. TCRdb reprocessed the public reads (quality trimming at Q25 with fastp, clone calling with MiXCR) and kept in-frame beta chains. CDR3 protein sequences are deduplicated, and each keeps its most common genes and DNA. Within this sample are about 500,000 distinct CDR3 sequences, with 10% to 15% of them counted one time only. The ten largest clones take up over 10% of the sample. The sample consisted of PBMCs from blood, taken 40 to 50 days after vaccination. The receptors derive from a man aged 50 or older who received an inactivated influenza vaccine. Donor details come from another sample of the same person, matched by shared clones.

A few counts support this clonotype. The chain joins TRBV9 to TRBJ1-2; 10 positions match TRBD1. The trim removed 3 bases at V and 4 bases at J, leaving 6 bases unmatched. Germline CDR1 SGDLS, CDR2 YYNGEE. This CDR3 comprises 15 residues. CDR3 in amino acids: CASSARQGAVYGYTF. Written as DNA, the CDR3 is TGTGCCAGCAGCGCCCGACAGGGGGCTGTCTATGGCTACACCTTC. Based on the CDR3 plus reference TRBV9 and TRBJ1-2, the full variable domain is DSGVTQTPKHLITATGQRVTLRCSPRSGDLSVYWYQQSLDQGLQFLIQYYNGEERAKGNILERFSAQQFPDLHSELNLSSLELGDSALYFCASSARQGAVYGYTFGSGTRLTVV.

The chain uses TRBV20-1 and TRBJ2-2; 13 bases fit TRBD2. Per the germline V gene, CDR1 is DFQATT and CDR2 is SNEGSKA (reference sequence). The CDR3 has 16 amino acids. Losses at the gene ends were 4 bases for V and 5 bases for J; bases not matched to a gene: 7. CDR3 amino acids: CSAKKPGLAGTGELFF. The CDR3 region has the DNA TGCAGTGCTAAAAAACCGGGACTAGCGGGAACCGGGGAGCTGTTTTTT.

This chain uses TRBV5-1 with TRBJ2-7; 7 nucleotides agree with TRBD1. The CDR3 covers 15 residues. Germline V gene sequence: CDR1 SGHRS, CDR2 YFSETQ. The V and J ends lost 0 bases and 3 bases, in that order; junction bases with no gene match: 6. The CDR3 loop reads CASSLDGTADYEQYF. CDR3 in DNA: TGCGCCAGCAGCTTGGACGGGACAGCTGACTACGAGCAGTACTTC. The entire variable domain, with the rest obtained from reference TRBV5-1 and TRBJ2-7, is as follows: KAGVTQTPRYLIKTRGQQVTLSCSPISGHRSVSWYQQTPGQGLQFLFEYFSETQRNKGNFPGRFSGRQFSNSRSEMNVSTLELGDSALYLCASSLDGTADYEQYFGPGTRLTVT.